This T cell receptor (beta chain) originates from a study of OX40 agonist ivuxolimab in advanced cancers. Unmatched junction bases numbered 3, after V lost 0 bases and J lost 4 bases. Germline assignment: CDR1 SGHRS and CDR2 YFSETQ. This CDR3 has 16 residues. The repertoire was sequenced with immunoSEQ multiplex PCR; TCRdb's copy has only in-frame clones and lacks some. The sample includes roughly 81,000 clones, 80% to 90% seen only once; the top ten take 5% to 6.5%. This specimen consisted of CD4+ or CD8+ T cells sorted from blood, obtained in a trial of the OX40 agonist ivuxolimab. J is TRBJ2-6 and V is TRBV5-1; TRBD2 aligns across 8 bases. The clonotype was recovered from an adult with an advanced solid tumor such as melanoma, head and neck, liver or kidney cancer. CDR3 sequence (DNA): TGCGCCAGCAGCTTGGCGGGAGGGGCCGGGGCCAACGTCCTGACTTTC. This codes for CASSLAGGAGANVLTF.